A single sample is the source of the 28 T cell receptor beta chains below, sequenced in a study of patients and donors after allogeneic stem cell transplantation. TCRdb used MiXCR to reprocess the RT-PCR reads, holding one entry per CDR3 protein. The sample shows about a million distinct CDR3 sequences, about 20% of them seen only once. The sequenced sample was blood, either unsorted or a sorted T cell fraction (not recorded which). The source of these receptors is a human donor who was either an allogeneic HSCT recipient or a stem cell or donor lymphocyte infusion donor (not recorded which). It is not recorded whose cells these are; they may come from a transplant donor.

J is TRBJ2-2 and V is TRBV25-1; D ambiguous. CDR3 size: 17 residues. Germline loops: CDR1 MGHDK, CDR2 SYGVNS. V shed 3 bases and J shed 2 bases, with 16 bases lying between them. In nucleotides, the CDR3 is TGTGCCAGCAGTGAGAAAATGGGCGGAATTAACACCGGGGAGCTGTTTTTT. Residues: CASSEKMGGINTGELFF.

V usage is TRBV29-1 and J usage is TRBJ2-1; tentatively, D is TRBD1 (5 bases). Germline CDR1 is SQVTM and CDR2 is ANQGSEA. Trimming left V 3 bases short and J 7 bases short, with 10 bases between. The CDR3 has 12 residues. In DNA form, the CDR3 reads TGCAGCGTTGACGGACATCGAAATGAGCAGTTCTTC. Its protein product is CSVDGHRNEQFF.

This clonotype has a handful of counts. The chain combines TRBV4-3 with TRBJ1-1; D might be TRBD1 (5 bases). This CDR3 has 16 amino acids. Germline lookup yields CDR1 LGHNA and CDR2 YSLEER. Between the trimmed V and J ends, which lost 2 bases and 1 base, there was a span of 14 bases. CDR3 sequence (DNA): TGCGCCAGCAGCCAATGGGCGGGGGTGCGGAACACTGAAGCTTTCTTT. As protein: CASSQWAGVRNTEAFF.

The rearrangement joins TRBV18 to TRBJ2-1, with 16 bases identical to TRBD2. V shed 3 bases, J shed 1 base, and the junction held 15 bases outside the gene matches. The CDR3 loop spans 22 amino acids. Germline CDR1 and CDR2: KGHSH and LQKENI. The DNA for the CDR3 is TGTGCCAGCTCACCCCTTAGAGGGACTAGCGGGAGGGCCCGCTCTTCCTACAATGAGCAGTTCTTC. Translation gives CASSPLRGTSGRARSSYNEQFF.

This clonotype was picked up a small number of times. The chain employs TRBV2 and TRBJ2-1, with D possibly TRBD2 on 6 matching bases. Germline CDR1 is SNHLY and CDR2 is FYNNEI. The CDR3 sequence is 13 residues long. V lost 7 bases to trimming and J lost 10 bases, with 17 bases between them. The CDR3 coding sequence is TGTGCCAGCATGCCGGGACTGGGTTCCGAGCAGTTCTTC. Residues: CASMPGLGSEQFF.

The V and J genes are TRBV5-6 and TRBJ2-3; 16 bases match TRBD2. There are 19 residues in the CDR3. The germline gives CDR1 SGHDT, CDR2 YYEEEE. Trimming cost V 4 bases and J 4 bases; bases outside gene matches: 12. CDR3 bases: TGTGCCAGCAGCCCGGTGGGACTAGCGGGGGGGCTTGGGGCAGATACGCAGTATTTT. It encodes CASSPVGLAGGLGADTQYF.

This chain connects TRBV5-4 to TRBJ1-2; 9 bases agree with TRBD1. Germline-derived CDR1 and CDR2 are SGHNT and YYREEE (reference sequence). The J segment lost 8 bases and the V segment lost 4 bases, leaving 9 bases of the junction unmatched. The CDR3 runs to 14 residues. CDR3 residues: CASSRDREIVGYTF. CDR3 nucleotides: TGTGCCAGCAGCCGGGACAGGGAAATAGTGGGCTACACCTTC.

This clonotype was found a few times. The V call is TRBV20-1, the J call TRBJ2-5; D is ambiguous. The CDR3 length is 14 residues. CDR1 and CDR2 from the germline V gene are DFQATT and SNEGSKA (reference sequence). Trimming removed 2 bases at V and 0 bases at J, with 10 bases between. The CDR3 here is CSARMGANQETQYF. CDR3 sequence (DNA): TGCAGTGCTAGAATGGGCGCCAACCAAGAGACCCAGTACTTC.

CDR3 in DNA: TGTGCCAGCAGGGCTAGCAGGTTTTGGGATACGCAGTATTTT. Its translation is CASRASRFWDTQYF. The gene calls are TRBV4-2 and TRBJ2-3; TRBD2 is a possible D gene (5 bases). Germline V CDR1 and CDR2: LGHNA, YNFKEQ. The ends were cut back, 6 bases at V and 6 bases at J, with 16 bases in the middle. CDR3 length: 14 residues.

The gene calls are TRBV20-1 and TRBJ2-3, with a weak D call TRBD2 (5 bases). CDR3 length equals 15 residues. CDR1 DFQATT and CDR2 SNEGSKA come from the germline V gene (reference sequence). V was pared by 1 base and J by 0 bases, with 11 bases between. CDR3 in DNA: TGCAGTGCTAGAGCTCACACGGGGAGCACAGATACGCAGTATTTT. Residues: CSARAHTGSTDTQYF.

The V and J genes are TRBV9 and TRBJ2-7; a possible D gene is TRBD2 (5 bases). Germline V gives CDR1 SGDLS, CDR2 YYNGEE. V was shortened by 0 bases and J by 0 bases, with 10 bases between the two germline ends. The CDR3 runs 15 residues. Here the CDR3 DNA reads TGTGCCAGCAGCGTAGCCGTGGGGAGCTCCTACGAGCAGTACTTC. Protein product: CASSVAVGSSYEQYF.

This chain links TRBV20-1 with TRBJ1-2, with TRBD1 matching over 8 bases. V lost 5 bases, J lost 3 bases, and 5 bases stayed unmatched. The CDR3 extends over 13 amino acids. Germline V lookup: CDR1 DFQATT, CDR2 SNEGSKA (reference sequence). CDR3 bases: TGCAGTGCTCAAGGGACAGGCTACTATGGCTACACCTTC. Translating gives CSAQGTGYYGYTF.

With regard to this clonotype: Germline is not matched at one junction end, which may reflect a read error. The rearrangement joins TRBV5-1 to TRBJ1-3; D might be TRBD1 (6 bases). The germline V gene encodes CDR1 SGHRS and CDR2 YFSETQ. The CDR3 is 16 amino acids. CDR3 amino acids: CASSLADQGPGNTINF. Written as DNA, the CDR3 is TGCGCCAGCAGCTTGGCCGACCAGGGGCCTGGAAACACCATAAATTTT.

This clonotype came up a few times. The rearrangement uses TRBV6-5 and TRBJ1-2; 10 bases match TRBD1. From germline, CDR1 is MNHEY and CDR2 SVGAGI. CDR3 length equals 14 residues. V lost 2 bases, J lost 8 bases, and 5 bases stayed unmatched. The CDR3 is CASSYTRDRGGYTF. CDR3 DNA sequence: TGTGCCAGCAGTTACACCCGGGACAGGGGAGGCTACACCTTC.

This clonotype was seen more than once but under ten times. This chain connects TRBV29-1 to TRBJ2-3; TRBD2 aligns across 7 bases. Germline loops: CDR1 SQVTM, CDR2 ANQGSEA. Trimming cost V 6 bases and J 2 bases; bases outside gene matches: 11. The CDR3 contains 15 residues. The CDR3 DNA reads TGCAGCGTACCCTTACCTAGCGGTTCCACAGATACGCAGTATTTT. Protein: CSVPLPSGSTDTQYF.

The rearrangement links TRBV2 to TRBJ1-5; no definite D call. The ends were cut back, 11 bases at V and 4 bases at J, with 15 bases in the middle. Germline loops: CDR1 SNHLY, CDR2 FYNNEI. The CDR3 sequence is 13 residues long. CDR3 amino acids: CACDSKENQPQHF. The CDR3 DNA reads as TGTGCCTGCGATAGTAAGGAGAATCAGCCCCAGCATTTT.

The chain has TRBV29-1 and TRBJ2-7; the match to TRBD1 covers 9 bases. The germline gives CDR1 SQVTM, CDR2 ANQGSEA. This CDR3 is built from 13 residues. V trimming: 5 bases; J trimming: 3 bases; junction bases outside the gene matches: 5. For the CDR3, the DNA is TGCAGCGTTCTCCGGGACAGGGACTACGAGCAGTACTTC. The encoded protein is CSVLRDRDYEQYF.

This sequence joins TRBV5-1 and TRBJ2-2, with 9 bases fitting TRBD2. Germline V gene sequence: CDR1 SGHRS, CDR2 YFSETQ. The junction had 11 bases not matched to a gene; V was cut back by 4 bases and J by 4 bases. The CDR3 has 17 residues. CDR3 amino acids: CASSLGVAGVGTGELFF. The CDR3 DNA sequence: TGCGCCAGCAGCCTAGGGGTAGCGGGAGTGGGCACCGGGGAGCTGTTTTTT.

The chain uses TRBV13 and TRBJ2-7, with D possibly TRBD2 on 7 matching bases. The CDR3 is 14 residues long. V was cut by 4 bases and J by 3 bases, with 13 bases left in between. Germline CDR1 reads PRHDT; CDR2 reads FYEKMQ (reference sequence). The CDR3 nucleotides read TGTGCCAGCAGCTCTTGGGAGGGGGACTACGAGCAGTACTTC. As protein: CASSSWEGDYEQYF. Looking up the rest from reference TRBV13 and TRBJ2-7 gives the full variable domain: AAGVIQSPRHLIKEKRETATLKCYPIPRHDTVYWYQQGPGQDPQFLISFYEKMQSDKGSIPDRFSAQQFSDYHSELNMSSLELGDSALYFCASSSWEGDYEQYFGPGTRLTVT.

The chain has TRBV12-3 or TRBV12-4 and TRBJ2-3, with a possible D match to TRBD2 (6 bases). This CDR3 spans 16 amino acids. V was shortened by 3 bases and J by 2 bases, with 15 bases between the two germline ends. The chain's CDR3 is CASSFRDSAFTDTQYF. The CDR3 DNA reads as TGTGCCAGCAGTTTTCGGGACTCCGCTTTCACAGATACGCAGTATTTT.

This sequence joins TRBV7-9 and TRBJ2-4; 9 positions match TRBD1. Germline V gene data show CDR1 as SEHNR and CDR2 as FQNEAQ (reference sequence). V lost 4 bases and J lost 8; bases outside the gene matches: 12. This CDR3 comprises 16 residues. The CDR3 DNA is TGTGCCAGCAGCTCATCAGCCGGGACAGGGAGTGACATTCAGTACTTC. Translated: CASSSSAGTGSDIQYF.

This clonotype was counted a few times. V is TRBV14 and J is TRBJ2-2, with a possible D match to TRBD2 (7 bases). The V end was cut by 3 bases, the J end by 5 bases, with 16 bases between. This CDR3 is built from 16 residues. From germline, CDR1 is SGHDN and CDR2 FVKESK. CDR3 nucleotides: TGTGCCAGCAGCCACCCCCAGGGGAGGGGGACCGGGGAGCTGTTTTTT. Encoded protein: CASSHPQGRGTGELFF.

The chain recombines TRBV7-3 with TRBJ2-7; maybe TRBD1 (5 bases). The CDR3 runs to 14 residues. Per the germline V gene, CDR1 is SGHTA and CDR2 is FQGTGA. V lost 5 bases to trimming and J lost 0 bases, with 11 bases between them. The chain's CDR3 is CASSPLDSSYEQYF. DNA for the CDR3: TGTGCCAGCAGCCCCCTCGACAGCTCCTACGAGCAGTACTTC.

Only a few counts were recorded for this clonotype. The CDR3 coding sequence is TGCGCCAGCAGCTTGGGTCGGGGCAGGCCACAAGAGACCCAGTACTTC. Its protein is CASSLGRGRPQETQYF. The chain employs TRBV5-1 and TRBJ2-5; D may correspond to TRBD1 or TRBD2 (5 bases each). Germline values: CDR1 SGHRS, CDR2 YFSETQ. V was shortened by 0 bases and J by 2 bases, with 14 bases between the two germline ends. The CDR3 runs 16 residues.

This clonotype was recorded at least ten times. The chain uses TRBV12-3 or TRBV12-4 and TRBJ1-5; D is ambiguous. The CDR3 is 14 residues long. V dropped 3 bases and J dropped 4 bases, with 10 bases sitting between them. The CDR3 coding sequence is TGTGCCAGCAGTTTCCGCTCGGGGAATCAGCCCCAGCATTTT. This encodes CASSFRSGNQPQHF.

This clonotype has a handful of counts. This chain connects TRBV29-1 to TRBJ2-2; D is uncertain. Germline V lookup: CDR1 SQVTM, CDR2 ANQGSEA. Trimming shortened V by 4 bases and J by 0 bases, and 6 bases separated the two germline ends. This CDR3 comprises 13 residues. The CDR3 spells CSVGLANTGELFF. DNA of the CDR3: TGCAGCGTTGGCCTAGCGAACACCGGGGAGCTGTTTTTT.

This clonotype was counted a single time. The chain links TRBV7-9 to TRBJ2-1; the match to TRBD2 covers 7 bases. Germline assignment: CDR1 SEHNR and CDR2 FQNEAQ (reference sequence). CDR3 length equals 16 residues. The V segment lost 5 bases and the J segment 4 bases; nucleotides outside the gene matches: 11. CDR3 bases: TGTGCCAGCAGCCCAGTCCTAGCGGAAAATTACAATGAGCAGTTCTTC. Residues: CASSPVLAENYNEQFF.

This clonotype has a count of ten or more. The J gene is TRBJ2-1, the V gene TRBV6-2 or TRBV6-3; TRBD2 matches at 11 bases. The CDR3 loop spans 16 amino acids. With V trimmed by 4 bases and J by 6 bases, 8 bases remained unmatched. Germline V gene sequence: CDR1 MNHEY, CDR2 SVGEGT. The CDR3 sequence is CASSSQLAGAFNEQFF. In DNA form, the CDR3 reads TGTGCCAGCAGTTCCCAACTAGCGGGGGCGTTCAATGAGCAGTTCTTC.